Listed below are T cell receptor beta chains from one sample, sequenced in a study of T cell changes during pregnancy in multiple sclerosis. Repertoires were generated with immunoSEQ multiplex PCR, while TCRdb's copy carries only in-frame clones and drops some. Among fewer than 80,000 clones listed, approximately 92% were seen once. The sequencing here drew on peripheral blood, taken in the third trimester of pregnancy. The source of these receptors is a female donor in good health, enrolled as a control in a pregnancy study. The CDR3 runs from the conserved cysteine through the conserved F or W. A D gene is named only where the DNA matches it firmly. A row's size may be missing; if present it is once, few, many or a size class.

TRBJ1-1,NA,TRBV4-3,NA,CASSRLQDYGVTEAFF,TGCGCCAGCAGCCGCTTACAGGACTATGGGGTCACTGAAGCTTTCTTT
TRBJ1-3,NA,TRBV10-2,NA,CASSERQGSSGNTIYF,TGCGCCAGCAGTGAGAGGCAGGGGAGCTCTGGAAACACCATATATTTT
TRBJ2-3,TRBD2,TRBV4-2,NA,CASSQDDWGRATMSTDTQYF,TGTGCCAGCAGCCAAGATGATTGGGGGAGGGCCACGATGAGCACAGATACGCAGTATTTT
TRBJ2-2,NA,TRBV12-5,NA,CASGLQVTFSGELFF,TGTGCTAGTGGTCTTCAAGTAACATTTTCCGGGGAGCTGTTTTTT
TRBJ1-6,TRBD1,TRBV5-4,NA,CASSWTGNDSPLHF,TGTGCCAGCAGCTGGACAGGGAATGACTCACCCCTCCACTTT
TRBJ1-2,NA,TRBV19,NA,CASSVWLDRQERYYGYTF,TGTGCCAGTAGCGTCTGGTTGGACCGACAGGAGCGATACTATGGCTACACCTTC
TRBJ1-1,NA,TRBV2,NA,CASRIEFLNTEAFF,TGTGCCAGCAGGATAGAGTTCCTGAACACTGAAGCTTTCTTT
TRBJ2-2,TRBD1,TRBV19,NA,CASTDWDRSDTGELFF,TGTGCCAGTACCGACTGGGACAGGTCGGACACCGGGGAGCTGTTTTTT
TRBJ2-1,TRBD2,TRBV19,NA,CASSMSLAGELYNEQFF,TGTGCCAGTAGTATGTCCCTAGCGGGAGAACTCTACAATGAGCAGTTCTTC
TRBJ1-1,NA,TRBV18,NA,CASSRTADTEAFF,TGTGCCAGCTCACGGACAGCTGACACTGAAGCTTTCTTT
TRBJ2-7,NA,TRBV4-2,NA,CASSQAGISSTGEQYF,TGTGCCAGCAGCCAAGCTGGGATCTCAAGTACGGGAGAGCAGTACTTC
TRBJ2-7,TRBD1,TRBV19,once,CASRRTGGPYEQYF,TGTGCCAGTAGAAGGACAGGGGGTCCCTACGAGCAGTACTTC
TRBJ2-7,NA,TRBV18,NA,CASSPPRTEDRAYEQYF,TGTGCCAGCTCACCACCCCGGACGGAGGACCGAGCCTACGAGCAGTACTTC
TRBJ1-5,NA,TRBV30,NA,CAWSGPPGSQPQHF,TGTGCCTGGAGTGGGCCCCCCGGGTCGCAGCCCCAGCATTTT
TRBJ1-5,NA,TRBV15,once,CATGFHSNQPQHF,TGTGCCACCGGCTTCCATAGCAATCAGCCCCAGCATTTT
TRBJ1-1,NA,TRBV6-5,NA,CTSSYYGTEAFF,TGTACCAGCAGTTACTACGGCACTGAAGCTTTCTTT
TRBJ2-6,NA,TRBV4-2,NA,CASSQADSSGANVLTF,TGTGCCAGCAGCCAAGCGGACAGCTCTGGGGCCAACGTCCTGACTTTC
TRBJ2-3,TRBD2,TRBV7-6,NA,CASSLHFTGLAGYSTDTQYF,TGTGCCAGCAGCTTGCACTTTACCGGACTAGCGGGATATAGCACAGATACGCAGTATTTT
TRBJ2-3,NA,TRBV29-1,once,CSVGGQFNRDTDTQYF,TGCAGCGTTGGGGGGCAGTTTAATAGGGACACAGATACGCAGTATTTT
TRBJ2-2,TRBD2,TRBV30,NA,CAWSGGLAGAGELFF,TGTGCCTGGAGCGGGGGACTAGCGGGAGCCGGGGAGCTGTTTTTT
TRBJ2-1,NA,TRBV20-1,NA,CSASHGETQFF,TGCAGTGCTAGTCACGGGGAAACCCAGTTCTTC
TRBJ2-5,NA,TRBV7-9,NA,CASSFFPGGYGTQYF,TGTGCCAGCAGCTTCTTCCCAGGGGGGTACGGGACCCAGTACTTC
TRBJ1-1,NA,TRBV19,NA,CASSIIGGTEAFF,TGTGCCAGTAGTATAATAGGAGGGACTGAAGCTTTCTTT
TRBJ2-7,TRBD1,TRBV2,NA,CASSLGTGVNYEQYF,TGTGCCAGCAGTTTGGGGACAGGGGTTAACTACGAGCAGTACTTC
TRBJ1-2,NA,TRBV7-9,NA,CASSSTTDYGYTF,TGTGCCAGCAGCTCCACAACCGACTATGGCTACACCTTC
TRBJ1-5,NA,TRBV18,NA,CASSPSGQPQHF,TGTGCCAGCTCACCAAGCGGTCAGCCCCAGCATTTT
TRBJ2-7,TRBD2,TRBV6-4,few,CASRPGLAGGGYEQYF,TGTGCCAGCAGGCCGGGACTAGCGGGGGGGGGCTACGAGCAGTACTTC
TRBJ1-5,NA,TRBV5-1,NA,CASSLGGGNQPQHF,TGCGCCAGCAGCTTGGGGGGAGGCAATCAGCCCCAGCATTTT
TRBJ1-2,NA,TRBV5-1,NA,CASSLPHLTGGGRLANYGYTF,TGCGCCAGCAGCTTGCCTCATTTGACGGGCGGGGGTAGGTTGGCTAACTATGGCTACACCTTC
TRBJ2-2,TRBD2,TRBV4-2,NA,CASSQDGTTYSNTGELFF,TGTGCCAGCAGCCAAGATGGGACTACTTATTCGAACACCGGGGAGCTGTTTTTT
TRBJ2-5,TRBD2,TRBV5-4,NA,CASSLTSGRAETQYF,TGTGCCAGCAGCCTGACTAGCGGGAGAGCAGAGACCCAGTACTTC
TRBJ2-7,NA,TRBV6-5,once,CASSYSRKAYEQYF,TGTGCCAGCAGTTACTCGAGGAAGGCCTACGAGCAGTACTTC
TRBJ1-2,TRBD1,TRBV13,NA,CASSLGGTGANYGYTF,TGTGCCAGCAGCTTAGGCGGGACAGGAGCTAACTATGGCTACACCTTC
TRBJ1-5,NA,TRBV7-6,NA,CASTGRRVSQHF,TGTGCCAGCACCGGAAGGAGGGTGTCCCAGCATTTT